The 31 T cell receptor beta chains below were found in one sample sequenced in a study of CD8 T cells in ankylosing spondylitis (dated by TCRdb to 2016 to 2017). Overall study outcomes, separate from this receptor: A TCR beta motif made up of eight or nine highly homologous amino acid variants appeared to be characteristic of blood from ankylosing spondylitis patients.

No antigens are known for them. The method behind the library was 5' RACE. Sequencing was performed on an Illumina HiSeq 2500. TCRdb redid the processing of the public reads, applying fastp at Q25 and MiXCR, and retained in-frame beta chains. Each CDR3 protein appears once, grouped with its most common genes and DNA. This sample comprises 350,000 to 550,000 distinct CDR3 sequences, roughly 26% of them detected only once. The ten largest clones capture roughly 0.8% of the sample. Sequenced material: blood, either unsorted or a sorted T cell fraction (not recorded which). Receptors originate from a male donor with ankylosing spondylitis.

The chain is built from TRBV20-1 and TRBJ1-5; D remains ambiguous. V was clipped by 3 bases and J by 5 bases, with 14 bases between them. The CDR3 covers 14 residues. The V gene's germline CDR1 is DFQATT and CDR2 SNEGSKA (reference sequence). Here the CDR3 reads CSASIGSSDQPQHF. CDR3 nucleotides: TGCAGTGCTAGTATTGGGTCTTCAGATCAGCCCCAGCATTTT.

J is TRBJ1-1 and V is TRBV20-1, with 9 bases identical to TRBD1. V was clipped by 1 base and J by 5 bases; unmatched bases: 5. Germline assignment: CDR1 DFQATT and CDR2 SNEGSKA (reference sequence). This CDR3 has 14 residues. The CDR3 loop reads CSARAGTGQTEAFF. The CDR3 DNA reads as TGCAGTGCTAGAGCCGGGACAGGGCAAACTGAAGCTTTCTTT.

A few counts support this clonotype. This chain uses TRBV29-1 with TRBJ1-1; TRBD1 might be the D (5 bases). The CDR3 length is 14 residues. V shed 7 bases and J shed 5 bases, with 20 bases lying between them. Germline CDR1 and CDR2: SQVTM and ANQGSEA. The CDR3 loop is CSARQSFGGTEAFF. The CDR3 DNA sequence: TGCAGCGCAAGACAGTCCTTCGGGGGGACTGAAGCTTTCTTT.

The V gene is TRBV7-6, the J gene TRBJ2-1, with 7 bases that match TRBD1. This CDR3 spans 16 amino acids. Trimming cost V 1 base and J 5 bases; bases outside gene matches: 8. The germline CDR1 and CDR2 sequences are SGHVS and FNYEAQ. The chain's CDR3 is CASSLVFGQGDNEQFF. CDR3 in DNA: TGTGCCAGCAGCTTAGTGTTTGGCCAGGGGGACAATGAGCAGTTCTTC.

This clonotype was detected only a few times. The rearrangement links TRBV7-6 to TRBJ2-1; TRBD2 agrees at 13 bases. The CDR3 contains 16 residues. V gave up 5 bases and J gave up 5 bases; unmatched junction bases: 6. Germline CDR1 is SGHVS and CDR2 is FNYEAQ. The CDR3 DNA reads TGTGCCAGCAGCCACCTTGGACTAGCGGGAGACAATGAGCAGTTCTTC. Amino acid sequence: CASSHLGLAGDNEQFF.

The chain uses TRBV5-1 and TRBJ2-1, with 8 bases lining up with TRBD2. The trim removed 4 bases at V and 10 bases at J, leaving 7 bases unmatched. Germline assignment: CDR1 SGHRS and CDR2 YFSETQ. The CDR3 covers 13 residues. The CDR3 here is CASSAGLAGEQFF. The CDR3 DNA follows: TGCGCCAGCAGCGCAGGACTAGCAGGGGAGCAGTTCTTC.

J is TRBJ2-7 and V is TRBV5-5; TRBD2 agrees at 9 bases. Germline V CDR1 and CDR2: SGHKS, YYEKEE (reference sequence). The V gene end was trimmed by 0 bases and the J gene end by 1 base; junction bases not matched to a gene: 5. The CDR3 is made up of 16 amino acids. The CDR3 coding sequence is TGTGCCAGCAGCTTGGACCCAGCGGGAGGTTCCTACGAGCAGTACGTC. This sequence encodes CASSLDPAGGSYEQYV.

This clonotype was seen many times. This chain connects TRBV4-1 to TRBJ1-2; D possibly corresponds to TRBD1 (5 bases). The V end was cut by 3 bases, the J end by 1 base, with 12 bases between. CDR1 is MGHRA and CDR2 is YSYEKL in the germline V gene. The CDR3 sequence is 15 residues long. The DNA of the CDR3 is TGCGCCAGCAGCCACCCTGCGGACATTAACTATGGCTACACCTTC. This sequence encodes CASSHPADINYGYTF.

The chain employs TRBV7-7 and TRBJ2-5; D call uncertain. Trimming stripped 5 bases from V and 2 bases from J, with 12 bases between. Germline values: CDR1 SSHAT, CDR2 FNYEAQ (reference sequence). There are 14 residues in the CDR3. As DNA, the CDR3 is TGTGCCAGCAGCCCCCGACCGGGTCAAGAGACCCAGTACTTC. Protein product: CASSPRPGQETQYF.

A few counts support this clonotype. This chain's CDR3 is CASSFSGRAPWETQYF. For the CDR3, the DNA is TGTGCCAGCAGCTTTAGCGGGAGGGCCCCGTGGGAGACCCAGTACTTC. The V gene is TRBV6-1, the J gene TRBJ2-5; 11 nucleotides align to TRBD2. With V trimmed by 6 bases and J by 5 bases, 11 bases remained unmatched. The germline V gene encodes CDR1 MNHNS and CDR2 SASEGT. There are 16 residues in the CDR3.

This clonotype was seen at least ten times. CDR3 in DNA: TGTGCCAGTGCTCGGGACTTCTTGCAAGAGACCCAGTACTTC. Amino acids: CASARDFLQETQYF. The rearrangement joins TRBV19 to TRBJ2-5; a possible D gene is TRBD2 (6 bases). The CDR3 runs 14 residues. With 8 bases removed from V and 2 bases from J, the gap between germline ends came to 15 bases. Germline CDR1 LNHDA, CDR2 SQIVND (reference sequence).

In this sample, this clonotype turned up a few times. The rearrangement uses TRBV24-1 and TRBJ1-4; D not resolved. Trimming stripped 2 bases from V and 0 bases from J, with 3 bases between. The germline V gene has CDR1 KGHDR and CDR2 SFDVKD. The CDR3 covers 14 residues. CDR3 in DNA: TGTGCCACCAGTGATTCGACAACTAATGAAAAACTGTTTTTT. Translating gives CATSDSTTNEKLFF.

The chain is built from TRBV12-3 or TRBV12-4 and TRBJ2-7, with a tentative D call TRBD2 (5 bases). There are 15 residues in the CDR3. CDR3 sequence: CASSWPVRVGYEQCV. CDR3 nucleotide sequence: TGTGCCAGCAGTTGGCCGGTGAGGGTGGGCTACGAGCAGTGCGTC.

V gene TRBV7-7 combines with J gene TRBJ2-2; 11 bases line up with TRBD2. Per the germline V gene, CDR1 is SSHAT and CDR2 is FNYEAQ (reference sequence). The CDR3 has 18 residues. J was trimmed by 8 bases and V by 1 base; bases with no gene match: 12. The CDR3 loop reads CASSLGLAGGPNEGELFF. The CDR3 DNA reads as TGTGCCAGCAGCTTAGGTCTAGCGGGAGGCCCCAACGAGGGGGAGCTGTTTTTT. Based on the CDR3 plus reference TRBV7-7 and TRBJ2-2, the full variable domain is GAGVSQSPRYKVTKRGQDVTLRCDPISSHATLYWYQQALGQGPEFLTYFNYEAQPDKSGLPSDRFSAERPEGSISTLTIQRTEQRDSAMYRCASSLGLAGGPNEGELFFGEGSRLTVL.

This clonotype showed up just a few times. The chain uses TRBV6-1 and TRBJ1-1; D unclear. Trimming cost V 7 bases and J 3 bases, with 15 bases left between them. Looked up from germline, CDR1 is MNHNS and CDR2 is SASEGT. The CDR3 contains 14 residues. The CDR3 DNA reads TGTGCCAGCACCCTTCACCCACAAGACACTGAAGCTTTCTTT. Amino acids: CASTLHPQDTEAFF.

This chain links TRBV29-1 with TRBJ1-1, with D unclear. The germline V gene encodes CDR1 SQVTM and CDR2 ANQGSEA. The CDR3 sequence is 12 residues long. Between the trimmed V and J ends, which lost 5 bases and 1 base, there was a span of 8 bases. The DNA for the CDR3 is TGCAGCGTTTCCGGGTGGAACACTGAAGCTTTCTTT. Translating it yields CSVSGWNTEAFF. The variable domain in full, completed from reference TRBV29-1 and TRBJ1-1, reads SAVISQKPSRDICQRGTSLTIQCQVDSQVTMMFWYRQQPGQSLTLIATANQGSEATYESGFVIDKFPISRPNLTFSTLTVSNMSPEDSSIYLCSVSGWNTEAFFGQGTRLTVV.

The gene calls are TRBV6-5 and TRBJ2-5, with TRBD1 as a possible D gene (5 bases). The CDR3 consists of 12 residues. V lost 10 bases, J lost 5 bases, and 14 bases lay in between. Germline loops: CDR1 MNHEY, CDR2 SVGAGI. CDR3 protein: CATVQVWETQYF. In nucleotides, the CDR3 is TGTGCCACCGTACAGGTGTGGGAGACCCAGTACTTC.

J is TRBJ1-3 and V is TRBV7-2, with TRBD1 matching 7 bases. The CDR3 spans 13 residues. V trimming: 5 bases; J trimming: 2 bases; junction bases outside the gene matches: 0. Germline V gene data show CDR1 as SGHTA and CDR2 as FQGNSA. The CDR3, as DNA: TGTGCCAGCAGCGACAGGGCTGGAAACACCATATATTTT. This translates into CASSDRAGNTIYF.

V gene TRBV20-1 combines with J gene TRBJ2-1; D not resolved. Deletions cut 1 base from V and 7 bases from J, with 5 bases between. This CDR3 has 11 amino acids. Germline V lookup: CDR1 DFQATT, CDR2 SNEGSKA (reference sequence). The CDR3 region has the DNA TGCAGTGCTAGAGTTGGAAATGAGCAGTTCTTC. This codes for CSARVGNEQFF.

This chain links TRBV6-5 with TRBJ2-7; D possibly corresponds to TRBD2 (6 bases). The germline CDR1 and CDR2 sequences are MNHEY and SVGAGI. V was shortened by 6 bases and J by 2 bases, with 11 bases between the two germline ends. There are 13 residues in the CDR3. CDR3 sequence reads: CASRLAEPYEQYV. For the CDR3, the DNA is TGTGCCAGCAGATTAGCGGAGCCCTACGAGCAGTACGTC.

This clonotype was seen repeatedly, ten times or more. The rearrangement uses TRBV12-3 or TRBV12-4 and TRBJ1-5; 7 bases are shared with TRBD1. This CDR3 is built from 15 residues. With 5 bases clipped from V and 3 bases from J, the junction kept 7 bases outside the gene matches. The chain's CDR3 is CASSDRDSLNQPQHF. Here the CDR3 DNA reads TGTGCCAGCAGTGACCGGGACAGTCTCAATCAGCCCCAGCATTTT.

This clonotype has a handful of counts. The chain employs TRBV5-1 and TRBJ2-2, with D maybe TRBD2 (5 bases). V lost 0 bases and J 7 bases, leaving 13 bases between the germline ends. Germline V CDR1 and CDR2: SGHRS, YFSETQ. This CDR3 comprises 15 residues. The CDR3 nucleotides read TGCGCCAGCAGCTTGGCCTCGGATGGGAGCGGGGAGCTGTTTTTT. Encoded protein: CASSLASDGSGELFF.

Only a few counts were recorded for this clonotype. The V gene is TRBV29-1, the J gene TRBJ2-5; D remains ambiguous. The germline gives CDR1 SQVTM, CDR2 ANQGSEA. The CDR3 runs to 14 residues. Trimming cost V 0 bases and J 2 bases, with 10 bases left between them. The CDR3 spells CSVEDRAVQETQYF. The CDR3 DNA reads TGCAGCGTTGAAGATCGGGCAGTTCAAGAGACCCAGTACTTC. The entire variable domain, with the rest obtained from reference TRBV29-1 and TRBJ2-5, is as follows: SAVISQKPSRDICQRGTSLTIQCQVDSQVTMMFWYRQQPGQSLTLIATANQGSEATYESGFVIDKFPISRPNLTFSTLTVSNMSPEDSSIYLCSVEDRAVQETQYFGPGTRLLVL.

V usage is TRBV5-1 and J usage is TRBJ2-2; the match to TRBD2 covers 8 bases. CDR1 is SGHRS and CDR2 is YFSETQ in the germline V gene. The CDR3 extends over 15 amino acids. The V and J ends lost 2 bases and 2 bases, in that order; junction bases with no gene match: 2. CDR3 coding DNA: TGCGCCAGCAGCTTACTAGCGGTAAACACCGGGGAGCTGTTTTTT. It yields the protein CASSLLAVNTGELFF.

This clonotype has a handful of counts. The chain employs TRBV6-1 and TRBJ2-2, with 13 bases matching TRBD2. The germline V gene encodes CDR1 MNHNS and CDR2 SASEGT. The junction had 6 bases not matched to a gene; V was cut back by 5 bases and J by 0 bases. The CDR3 runs 18 residues. Here the CDR3 DNA reads TGTGCCAGCAGTCCGCCGGGACTAGCGGGATCGAACACCGGGGAGCTGTTTTTT. Translated, it gives CASSPPGLAGSNTGELFF.

This clonotype was counted a few times. This chain links TRBV12-3 or TRBV12-4 with TRBJ2-1, with 8 nucleotides matching TRBD2. The CDR3 spans 12 residues. V was clipped by 2 bases and J by 15 bases; unmatched bases: 6. The CDR3 region is CASSLTGLAAFF. DNA for the CDR3: TGTGCCAGCAGTTTAACCGGACTAGCCGCGTTCTTC.

V is TRBV19 and J is TRBJ1-1; the match to TRBD1 covers 9 bases. Germline V CDR1 and CDR2: LNHDA, SQIVND (reference sequence). There are 16 residues in the CDR3. The V gene end was trimmed by 6 bases and the J gene end by 0 bases; junction bases not matched to a gene: 8. The DNA of the CDR3 is TGTGCCAGTAGACCGGGACAGGGTTCGTTGAACACTGAAGCTTTCTTT. As protein: CASRPGQGSLNTEAFF.

This sequence joins TRBV6-1 and TRBJ2-1, with 10 bases lining up with TRBD1. J gave up 4 bases and V 9 bases, and 15 bases lay outside the gene matches. The length of the CDR3 is 17 residues. The germline CDR1 and CDR2 sequences are MNHNS and SASEGT. The CDR3 sequence is CARPRDRGHEGYNEQFF. The CDR3 bases are TGTGCCAGACCCCGGGACAGGGGTCATGAGGGATACAATGAGCAGTTCTTC.

The chain is built from TRBV5-6 and TRBJ2-7, with 9 positions matching TRBD1. The CDR3 totals 14 residues. Germline values: CDR1 SGHDT, CDR2 YYEEEE. J lost 4 bases, V lost 0 bases, and 2 bases had no gene match. Here the CDR3 reads CASSLGTGEYEQYV. CDR3 bases: TGTGCCAGCAGCTTGGGGACAGGGGAATACGAGCAGTACGTC.

In this sample, this clonotype turned up a few times. V and J are TRBV29-1 and TRBJ2-3; no clear D. V shed 4 bases and J shed 5 bases, with 10 bases lying between them. Germline values: CDR1 SQVTM, CDR2 ANQGSEA. The CDR3 covers 12 residues. CDR3 nucleotides: TGCAGCGTTGGATCCTTCGGAGATACGCAGTATTTT. Translation gives CSVGSFGDTQYF.

This clonotype was detected a few times. The gene calls are TRBV29-1 and TRBJ2-2; D is possibly TRBD1 or TRBD2 (5 bases each). The germline gives CDR1 SQVTM, CDR2 ANQGSEA. V shed 7 bases and J shed 5 bases, with 17 bases lying between them. The CDR3 loop spans 14 amino acids. As DNA, the CDR3 is TGCAGCGCCGAGCTCGGGGACGGTACCGGGGAGCTGTTTTTT. This sequence encodes CSAELGDGTGELFF.